This record looks at one T cell receptor (beta chain) sequence and its context. The CDR3 sequence is 13 residues long. The ends were cut back, 3 bases at V and 0 bases at J, with 5 bases in the middle. Germline CDR1 reads SGHTA; CDR2 reads FQGNSA. This record belongs to a study of preoperative IRX-2 immunotherapy in early breast cancer. As for treatment: preoperative locoregional IRX-2 cytokine immunotherapy. Samples came from a phase Ib trial of preoperative locoregional IRX-2 cytokine immunotherapy. Repertoires were generated with immunoSEQ multiplex PCR, while TCRdb's copy carries only in-frame clones and drops some. The sample shows more than 50,000 clones, less than 95% of them seen only once.

The rearrangement links TRBV7-2 to TRBJ1-1; no definite D call. The clonotype was recovered from a human donor with breast cancer. Collection took place from a patient treated with IRX-2 immunotherapy. The CDR3 nucleotides read TGTGCCAGCAGCTTCAACCTGAACACTGAAGCTTTCTTT. Translating it yields CASSFNLNTEAFF. Complete variable domain (other parts from reference TRBV7-2 and TRBJ1-1): GAGVSQSPSNKVTEKGKDVELRCDPISGHTALYWYRQSLGQGLEFLIYFQGNSAPDKSGLPSDRFSAERTGGSVSTLTIQRTQQEDSAVYLCASSFNLNTEAFFGQGTRLTVV.